The clone carrying this TCR beta chain showed up just once. The antigen remains unidentified. This entry belongs to a study of cytomegalovirus exposure and HLA in healthy donors. Study-wide results and limits: No immune exposure information besides CMV serostatus was available.

V was trimmed by 4 bases and J by 4 bases, leaving 20 bases between them. This CDR3 contains 17 residues. Germline CDR1 WNHNN, CDR2 SYGVQD (reference sequence). Primers for the PCR totalled 60 Vbeta and 13 Jbeta. TCRdb's copy holds only in-frame clones and misses some; the assay was immunoSEQ multiplex PCR. In the table there are around 92,000 clones, around 81% of which are singletons. Material for sequencing was PBMCs. The sequence was obtained from a female donor in good health and CMV-seropositive. This chain joins TRBV10-1 and TRBJ1-3; possible D gene TRBD1, 6 bases. In nucleotides, the CDR3 is TGCGCCAGCAGTGTAGTGAAGCGGGGGCAGACGGGAAACACCATATATTTT. This gives the protein CASSVVKRGQTGNTIYF.